These 27 T cell receptor beta chains were all obtained from the same sample, sequenced in a study of identical twins. Each CDR3 protein gets one entry after TCRdb re-called the 5' RACE reads with MiXCR. This table holds 270,000 or so distinct CDR3 sequences, 6.5% to 9.5% found once. These data also featured in a second study, about yellow fever vaccine responses in identical twins.

What was sequenced was CD8+ T cells sorted from blood. Receptor source: a woman aged 18-30 years in good health.

The J gene is TRBJ2-3, the V gene TRBV20-1; 16 nucleotides line up with TRBD2. Losses at the gene ends were 6 bases for V and 5 bases for J; bases not matched to a gene: 11. Germline CDR1 is DFQATT and CDR2 is SNEGSKA (reference sequence). This CDR3 is 17 amino acids long. The DNA of the CDR3 is TGCAGTGCCCCAGGGAGGGGACTAGCGGGGGGGATAGATACGCAGTATTTT. Protein: CSAPGRGLAGGIDTQYF.

This clonotype was counted a few times. This chain connects TRBV6-2 or TRBV6-3 to TRBJ2-1; 15 bases fit TRBD2. CDR1 MNHEY and CDR2 SVGEGT come from the germline V gene. With 7 bases clipped from V and 3 bases from J, the junction kept 4 bases outside the gene matches. The CDR3 extends over 16 amino acids. CDR3 sequence reads: CASTGLAGGLYNEQFF. CDR3 DNA: TGTGCCAGCACGGGACTAGCGGGAGGACTCTACAATGAGCAGTTCTTC.

This clonotype was found a few times. The chain has TRBV29-1 and TRBJ2-1, with D hard to call. The CDR3 contains 16 residues. Trimming cost V 0 bases and J 2 bases, with 14 bases left between them. The germline gives CDR1 SQVTM, CDR2 ANQGSEA. CDR3 region: CSVEDYETPPYNEQFF. CDR3 in DNA: TGCAGCGTTGAAGATTATGAAACCCCCCCCTACAATGAGCAGTTCTTC.

There are a few counts of this clonotype. The rearrangement uses TRBV7-9 and TRBJ2-7; possible D gene TRBD1, 8 bases. V dropped 4 bases and J dropped 7 bases, with 20 bases sitting between them. CDR1 SEHNR and CDR2 FQNEAQ come from the germline V gene (reference sequence). This CDR3 has 15 amino acids. CDR3 nucleotides: TGTGCCAGCAGCTCTACAGGGGGGCGAGCGGGGGAGCAGTACTTC. Its translation is CASSSTGGRAGEQYF.

This sequence joins TRBV15 and TRBJ2-3; TRBD1 agrees at 12 bases. Germline CDR1 and CDR2: LNHNV and YYDKDF (reference sequence). The length of the CDR3 is 17 residues. V dropped 1 base and J dropped 5; count of bases not matched to a gene: 7. CDR3 region: CATSRVPGQGAEDTQYF. The CDR3 DNA follows: TGTGCCACCAGCAGAGTACCGGGACAGGGGGCGGAAGATACGCAGTATTTT.

This clonotype was found a few times. This chain joins TRBV9 and TRBJ1-1; perhaps TRBD1 as D (6 bases). The CDR3 runs to 14 residues. In germline, CDR1 is SGDLS, CDR2 YYNGEE. The V end was cut by 0 bases, the J end by 3 bases, with 9 bases between. CDR3 residues: CASSVASGDTEAFF. In nucleotides, the CDR3 is TGTGCCAGCAGCGTAGCTTCAGGGGACACTGAAGCTTTCTTT. The entire variable domain, with the rest obtained from reference TRBV9 and TRBJ1-1, is as follows: DSGVTQTPKHLITATGQRVTLRCSPRSGDLSVYWYQQSLDQGLQFLIQYYNGEERAKGNILERFSAQQFPDLHSELNLSSLELGDSALYFCASSVASGDTEAFFGQGTRLTVV.

This clonotype has at least ten counts. This chain connects TRBV15 to TRBJ1-5, with D possibly being TRBD1 (5 bases). Germline V gives CDR1 LNHNV, CDR2 YYDKDF (reference sequence). The CDR3 contains 15 residues. The V gene lost 0 bases and the J gene lost 1 base, with 7 bases spanning the gap. The CDR3 region has the DNA TGTGCCACCAGCAGAGATCGGGGGAGCAATCAGCCCCAGCATTTT. This gives the protein CATSRDRGSNQPQHF. Together with reference TRBV15 and TRBJ1-5, the CDR3 gives the full variable domain: DAMVIQNPRYQVTQFGKPVTLSCSQTLNHNVMYWYQQKSSQAPKLLFHYYDKDFNNEADTPDNFQSRRPNTSFCFLDIRSPGLGDTAMYLCATSRDRGSNQPQHFGDGTRLSIL.

This clonotype was counted a few times. The chain joins TRBV9 to TRBJ2-1, with TRBD2 matching 7 bases. The CDR3 has 17 residues. J gave up 2 bases and V 0 bases, and 8 bases lay outside the gene matches. Germline V gives CDR1 SGDLS, CDR2 YYNGEE. For the CDR3, the DNA is TGTGCCAGCAGCGTAGCTCCCGAAGCGGGGACCTACAATGAGCAGTTCTTC. It specifies CASSVAPEAGTYNEQFF. The variable domain in full, completed from reference TRBV9 and TRBJ2-1, reads DSGVTQTPKHLITATGQRVTLRCSPRSGDLSVYWYQQSLDQGLQFLIQYYNGEERAKGNILERFSAQQFPDLHSELNLSSLELGDSALYFCASSVAPEAGTYNEQFFGPGTRLTVL.

A few counts support this clonotype. V usage is TRBV5-1 and J usage is TRBJ2-3, with D unclear. The germline V gene encodes CDR1 SGHRS and CDR2 YFSETQ. The V and J ends lost 1 base and 2 bases respectively, with 14 bases between them. CDR3 size: 16 residues. The CDR3 spells CASSLLGDSYTDTQYF. For the CDR3, the DNA is TGCGCCAGCAGCTTGCTCGGAGACTCTTACACAGATACGCAGTATTTT.

This clonotype was seen a few times. The chain joins TRBV7-9 to TRBJ2-7, with 7 bases lining up with TRBD2. The CDR3 loop spans 15 amino acids. The trim removed 8 bases at V and 1 base at J, leaving 11 bases unmatched. Per the germline V gene, CDR1 is SEHNR and CDR2 is FQNEAQ (reference sequence). CDR3: CASSSPSGVSYEQYF. Written as DNA, the CDR3 is TGTGCCAGCTCAAGTCCCAGCGGGGTATCCTACGAGCAGTACTTC.

V and J are TRBV6-2 or TRBV6-3 and TRBJ2-7; no reliable D call. Trimming removed 2 bases from V and 3 bases from J, with 8 bases in between. Germline V lookup: CDR1 MNHEY, CDR2 SVGEGT. This CDR3 has 13 amino acids. Written as DNA, the CDR3 is TGTGCCAGCAGTTACGGTGGGAACTACGAGCAGTACTTC. Protein: CASSYGGNYEQYF.

This clonotype was observed at least ten times. The genes are TRBV7-9 and TRBJ1-2, with a weak D call TRBD1 (6 bases). The germline V gene encodes CDR1 SEHNR and CDR2 FQNEAQ (reference sequence). The CDR3 spans 16 residues. Trimming pared 4 bases from V and 8 bases from J, leaving 23 bases between. CDR3 residues: CASSSDYRVLSLGYTF. The DNA of the CDR3 is TGTGCCAGCAGCTCCGACTACAGGGTGTTGAGCCTAGGCTACACCTTC.

This clonotype was recorded a few times. The chain employs TRBV6-1 and TRBJ2-1; 7 bases line up with TRBD2. J was trimmed by 4 bases and V by 5 bases; bases with no gene match: 11. Germline V gene data show CDR1 as MNHNS and CDR2 as SASEGT. CDR3 size: 16 residues. The CDR3, as DNA: TGTGCCAGCAGTCCCGCGAGCGGGGCGGTGTACAATGAGCAGTTCTTC. Its translation is CASSPASGAVYNEQFF.

This clonotype was observed at least ten times. This chain joins TRBV7-9 and TRBJ2-2; D uncertain. The germline CDR1 and CDR2 sequences are SEHNR and FQNEAQ (reference sequence). V shed 1 base and J shed 1 base, with 10 bases lying between them. CDR3 length equals 16 residues. The CDR3 loop reads CASSLVGVRNTGELFF. CDR3 coding DNA: TGTGCCAGCAGCTTAGTCGGTGTACGGAACACCGGGGAGCTGTTTTTT.

This clonotype was observed many times. The rearrangement uses TRBV27 and TRBJ1-4; 9 nucleotides match TRBD1. After removal of 5 bases from V and 8 bases from J, the junction contained 9 bases not matched to a gene. The CDR3 runs to 15 residues. Looked up from germline, CDR1 is MNHEY and CDR2 is SMNVEV (reference sequence). The CDR3 coding sequence is TGTGCCAGCAGTAAACCGGGACAGGGTTTCGAAAAACTGTTTTTT. The encoded protein is CASSKPGQGFEKLFF.

This sequence joins TRBV20-1 and TRBJ2-7, with 14 nucleotides matching TRBD2. Germline CDR1 DFQATT, CDR2 SNEGSKA (reference sequence). After removal of 2 bases from V and 1 base from J, the junction contained 13 bases not matched to a gene. The CDR3 runs to 19 residues. The CDR3 DNA reads TGCAGTGCTAGACCTCTTGGGACTAGCGGGAGAACTGGGTCCTACGAGCAGTACTTC. Its translation is CSARPLGTSGRTGSYEQYF.

This clonotype was counted only a few times. The chain is built from TRBV4-2 and TRBJ1-2; TRBD1 agrees at 8 bases. Germline CDR1 and CDR2: LGHNA and YNFKEQ. V shed 0 bases, J shed 6 bases, and the junction held 9 bases outside the gene matches. The CDR3 totals 16 residues. The chain's CDR3 is CASSQDRTGFADGYTF. CDR3 coding DNA: TGTGCCAGCAGCCAAGATCGGACAGGGTTTGCAGATGGCTACACCTTC.

The V call is TRBV27, the J call TRBJ2-3, with 8 nucleotides matching TRBD2. From germline, CDR1 is MNHEY and CDR2 SMNVEV (reference sequence). V shed 3 bases, J shed 3 bases, and the junction held 8 bases outside the gene matches. CDR3 length: 16 residues. CDR3 bases: TGTGCCAGCAGTTTGATACGGGGGGGCCATACAGATACGCAGTATTTT. Its protein is CASSLIRGGHTDTQYF.

The V gene is TRBV11-2, the J gene TRBJ1-1; no clear D gene. CDR3 length equals 13 residues. Trimming shortened V by 5 bases and J by 4 bases, and 11 bases separated the two germline ends. Germline CDR1 reads SGHAT; CDR2 reads FQNNGV. The CDR3 DNA reads TGTGCCAGCAGCCCTTTGTTGGGCACTGAAGCTTTCTTT. It specifies CASSPLLGTEAFF.

This clonotype was detected only a few times. The chain recombines TRBV3-1 with TRBJ2-2, with TRBD1 identical over 9 bases. Germline V gene sequence: CDR1 LGHDT, CDR2 YNNKEL (reference sequence). Trimming took 4 bases from V and 8 from J; bases not matched to a gene: 8. The CDR3 contains 15 residues. For the CDR3, the DNA is TGTGCCAGCAGCCTGTCCCGGGACAGGGTTGGGGAGCTGTTTTTT. Residues: CASSLSRDRVGELFF.

This clonotype was seen only a few times. The chain links TRBV7-9 to TRBJ2-7; 7 bases are a match to TRBD1. CDR3 length: 15 residues. Unmatched junction bases numbered 14, after V lost 6 bases and J lost 6 bases. CDR1 is SEHNR and CDR2 is FQNEAQ in the germline V gene (reference sequence). CDR3 nucleotides: TGTGCCAGCAGTCAGTCACGGACAGGTATTGGCGAGCAGTACTTC. Its translation is CASSQSRTGIGEQYF.

The CDR3 reads CAISLGQGSETQYF. CDR3 nucleotides: TGTGCCATCAGCCTCGGACAGGGTTCAGAGACCCAGTACTTC. The chain recombines TRBV10-3 with TRBJ2-5; 8 bases line up with TRBD1. The ends lost 6 bases at V and 4 bases at J; junction bases unmatched: 7. Germline V lookup: CDR1 ENHRY, CDR2 SYGVKD. The CDR3 loop spans 14 amino acids.

V is TRBV6-5 and J is TRBJ1-4; weak D call: TRBD1 (5 bases). The V gene's germline CDR1 is MNHEY and CDR2 SVGAGI. CDR3 length equals 18 residues. The V end lost 0 bases, the J end lost 7 bases, and 21 bases lay between the germline ends. The CDR3 coding sequence is TGTGCCAGCAGTTACTCTTACCGGATGGGACGGCCTCGTGAAAAACTGTTTTTT. Protein product: CASSYSYRMGRPREKLFF.

The chain uses TRBV28 and TRBJ2-7; TRBD1 aligns across 9 bases. The CDR3 is 13 amino acids. Germline V gene sequence: CDR1 MDHEN, CDR2 SYDVKM. With 6 bases clipped from V and 4 bases from J, the junction kept 4 bases outside the gene matches. CDR3 sequence reads: CASRPQGAYEQYF. CDR3 coding DNA: TGTGCCAGCAGACCACAGGGGGCTTACGAGCAGTACTTC.

This clonotype was counted ten times or more. V and J are TRBV4-1 and TRBJ2-3; no clear D. The V gene's germline CDR1 is MGHRA and CDR2 YSYEKL. The CDR3 extends over 14 amino acids. V lost 0 bases and J lost 6, with 10 bases in between. CDR3 region: CASSQDFPGDTQYF. CDR3 coding DNA: TGCGCCAGCAGCCAAGATTTCCCTGGTGATACGCAGTATTTT.

V is TRBV4-3 and J is TRBJ1-1, with D perhaps TRBD1 (6 bases). CDR3 length: 15 amino acids. The germline V gene has CDR1 LGHNA and CDR2 YSLEER. Trimming took 0 bases from V and 0 from J, leaving 8 bases between them. CDR3 bases: TGCGCCAGCAGCCAAGATCCAGGGGTGAACACTGAAGCTTTCTTT. Its protein product is CASSQDPGVNTEAFF.

V and J are TRBV6-2 or TRBV6-3 and TRBJ2-7, with 7 bases identical to TRBD1. Germline V gene lookup returns CDR1 MNHEY and CDR2 SVGEGT. The V and J ends lost 10 bases and 2 bases, in that order; junction bases with no gene match: 20. The CDR3 totals 17 residues. The CDR3 region is CATYSSWTGINTYEQYF. CDR3 sequence (DNA): TGTGCCACCTACTCGTCCTGGACAGGAATAAACACCTACGAGCAGTACTTC.